What follows are 7 T cell receptor beta chains derived from one specimen sequenced in a study of blood T cell repertoires in COVID-19. Only in-frame clones appear in the TCRdb table, and some are missing; sequencing was by immunoSEQ multiplex PCR. The data hold a few hundred thousand clones, with around 92% observed a single time. Sequencing used PBMCs or T cells enriched from blood (not recorded which). The receptors stem from a woman aged 25 to 39 who had recovered from COVID-19.

This clone has more than one count but fewer than ten. This chain joins TRBV11-2 and TRBJ1-3; D is perhaps TRBD1 (6 bases). Trimming took off 5 bases at V and 4 bases at J, with 15 bases between the two ends. The CDR3 runs to 15 residues. Germline CDR1 SGHAT, CDR2 FQNNGV. This CDR3 reads CASSPRLGTGNTIYF. The DNA of the CDR3 is TGTGCCAGCAGCCCACGGTTAGGGACAGGAAACACCATATATTTT.

This chain joins TRBV6-1 and TRBJ2-7, with D maybe TRBD1 (5 bases). Trimming cost V 1 base and J 9 bases, with 13 bases left between them. This CDR3 spans 13 amino acids. CDR1 is MNHNS, CDR2 SASEGT, per germline. DNA of the CDR3: TGTGCCAGCAGTGAAGACCTCAGGGCAGTGCAGTACTTC. It codes for CASSEDLRAVQYF.

The chain couples TRBV10-3 to TRBJ2-3, with 15 bases identical to TRBD2. CDR1 is ENHRY, CDR2 SYGVKD, per germline. This CDR3 has 23 amino acids. Trimming removed 6 bases from V and 4 bases from J; junction bases left unmatched: 26. Here the CDR3 DNA reads TGTGCCATCAGGCCGGGACTAGCGGGAGGATCCAAAGGGCCCGAACTTTATCCAGATACGCAGTATTTT. The encoded protein is CAIRPGLAGGSKGPELYPDTQYF.

This clone has only one observation. Other DNA sequences of this sample code for an identical CDR3. This chain connects TRBV4-2 to TRBJ1-6, with TRBD1 matching over 7 bases. Germline V gene lookup returns CDR1 LGHNA and CDR2 YNFKEQ. V dropped 0 bases and J dropped 6; count of bases not matched to a gene: 11. This CDR3 comprises 18 residues. The CDR3 sequence is CASSQEPQQGSRNSPLHF. The CDR3, as DNA: TGTGCCAGCAGCCAAGAGCCCCAACAGGGGTCCCGTAATTCACCCCTCCACTTT.

This rearrangement joins TRBV11-3 to TRBJ2-2, with TRBD1 matching 7 bases. Per the germline V gene, CDR1 is SGHNT and CDR2 is YENEEA. The CDR3 spans 13 residues. The V segment lost 5 bases and the J segment 8 bases; nucleotides outside the gene matches: 5. The CDR3 reads CASSRDSLGELFF. The CDR3 DNA follows: TGTGCCAGCAGCCGGGACAGCCTTGGGGAGCTGTTTTTT.

The genes are TRBV7-8 and TRBJ1-1, with D uncertain. Per the germline V gene, CDR1 is SGHVS and CDR2 is FQNEAQ. V was cut by 5 bases and J by 10 bases, with 20 bases left in between. The CDR3 length is 14 residues. CDR3 region: CASSPGTGFRVAFF. Here the CDR3 DNA reads TGTGCCAGCAGCCCGGGCACGGGATTTCGTGTAGCTTTCTTT.

J is TRBJ1-1 and V is TRBV18; D is perhaps TRBD1 (5 bases). Germline loops: CDR1 KGHSH, CDR2 LQKENI. V was shortened by 6 bases and J by 5 bases, with 13 bases between the two germline ends. The CDR3 is 13 amino acids. This CDR3 reads CASSRDQGTEAFF. CDR3 in DNA: TGTGCCAGCTCGCGAGATCAGGGAACTGAAGCTTTCTTT.